One sample yielded the 7 T cell receptor beta chains listed below, sequenced in a study of blood T cell repertoires in COVID-19. Clones were sequenced by immunoSEQ multiplex PCR, and TCRdb holds only the in-frame ones, with some missing. Here the sample spans roughly 100,000 clones, approximately 86% being singletons. Sequences were obtained from peripheral blood. The source of these receptors is a woman aged 45 to 65 with COVID-19, enrolled during active disease.

V gene TRBV4-2 combines with J gene TRBJ2-6; D possibly corresponds to TRBD1 (6 bases). The CDR3 covers 19 residues. Germline values: CDR1 LGHNA, CDR2 YNFKEQ. V dropped 0 bases and J dropped 3 bases, with 18 bases sitting between them. The CDR3 sequence is CASSQELQGRSGGANVLTF. Here the CDR3 DNA reads TGTGCCAGCAGCCAAGAACTCCAGGGGAGATCAGGTGGGGCCAACGTCCTGACTTTC.

The J gene is TRBJ2-3, the V gene TRBV5-1, with 8 bases matching TRBD2. CDR1 is SGHRS, CDR2 YFSETQ, per germline. The CDR3 extends over 14 amino acids. Trimming cost V 5 bases and J 1 base; bases outside gene matches: 3. The CDR3, as DNA: TGCGCCAGCAGACCCGGGGGGGGCACAGATACGCAGTATTTT. Encoded protein: CASRPGGGTDTQYF.

The J gene is TRBJ2-3, the V gene TRBV5-1, with TRBD1 identical over 7 bases. The junction had 6 bases not matched to a gene; V was cut back by 0 bases and J by 5 bases. Germline CDR1 is SGHRS and CDR2 is YFSETQ. The length of the CDR3 is 15 residues. The CDR3 is CASSLADRAGDTQYF. CDR3 DNA: TGCGCCAGCAGCTTGGCCGACAGGGCGGGAGATACGCAGTATTTT. The full variable domain, in which reference TRBV5-1 and TRBJ2-3 provide the parts outside the CDR3, is KAGVTQTPRYLIKTRGQQVTLSCSPISGHRSVSWYQQTPGQGLQFLFEYFSETQRNKGNFPGRFSGRQFSNSRSEMNVSTLELGDSALYLCASSLADRAGDTQYFGPGTRLTVL.

The CDR3 coding sequence is TGTGCCAGCAGCTTAACCCGGACTAGCGGGGGCCCTTCCTACAATGAGCAGTTCTTC. This codes for CASSLTRTSGGPSYNEQFF. The V call is TRBV11-3, the J call TRBJ2-1; 13 bases align to TRBD2. Per germline, CDR1 SGHNT and CDR2 YENEEA. The V segment lost 2 bases and the J segment 1 base; nucleotides outside the gene matches: 8. This CDR3 comprises 19 residues. Using reference TRBV11-3 and TRBJ2-1 for the parts outside the CDR3, the full variable domain is EAGVVQSPRYKIIEKKQPVAFWCNPISGHNTLYWYLQNLGQGPELLIRYENEEAVDDSQLPKDRFSAERLKGVDSTLKIQPAELGDSAVYLCASSLTRTSGGPSYNEQFFGPGTRLTVL.

The chain links TRBV6-1 to TRBJ2-3; D is uncertain. There are 14 residues in the CDR3. Trimming left V 3 bases short and J 4 bases short, with 11 bases between. Germline lookup yields CDR1 MNHNS and CDR2 SASEGT. The CDR3 DNA reads TGTGCCAGCAGTGAGGCCGACTTGTCAGATACGCAGTATTTT. It codes for CASSEADLSDTQYF.

The gene calls are TRBV18 and TRBJ2-6; D remains ambiguous. V shed 2 bases and J shed 0 bases, with 8 bases lying between them. Germline CDR1 reads KGHSH; CDR2 reads LQKENI. This CDR3 region has 16 residues. CDR3 DNA sequence: TGTGCCAGCTCACCAATGATCAGCTCTGGGGCCAACGTCCTGACTTTC. This encodes CASSPMISSGANVLTF.

The chain recombines TRBV5-1 with TRBJ2-3; 15 bases fit TRBD2. Germline assignment: CDR1 SGHRS and CDR2 YFSETQ. The trim removed 4 bases at V and 3 bases at J, leaving 9 bases unmatched. The CDR3 sequence is 18 residues long. The CDR3 region has the DNA TGCGCCAGCAGCGCGGGACTAGCGGGGGGCGGCCGTACAGATACGCAGTATTTT. It yields the protein CASSAGLAGGGRTDTQYF.